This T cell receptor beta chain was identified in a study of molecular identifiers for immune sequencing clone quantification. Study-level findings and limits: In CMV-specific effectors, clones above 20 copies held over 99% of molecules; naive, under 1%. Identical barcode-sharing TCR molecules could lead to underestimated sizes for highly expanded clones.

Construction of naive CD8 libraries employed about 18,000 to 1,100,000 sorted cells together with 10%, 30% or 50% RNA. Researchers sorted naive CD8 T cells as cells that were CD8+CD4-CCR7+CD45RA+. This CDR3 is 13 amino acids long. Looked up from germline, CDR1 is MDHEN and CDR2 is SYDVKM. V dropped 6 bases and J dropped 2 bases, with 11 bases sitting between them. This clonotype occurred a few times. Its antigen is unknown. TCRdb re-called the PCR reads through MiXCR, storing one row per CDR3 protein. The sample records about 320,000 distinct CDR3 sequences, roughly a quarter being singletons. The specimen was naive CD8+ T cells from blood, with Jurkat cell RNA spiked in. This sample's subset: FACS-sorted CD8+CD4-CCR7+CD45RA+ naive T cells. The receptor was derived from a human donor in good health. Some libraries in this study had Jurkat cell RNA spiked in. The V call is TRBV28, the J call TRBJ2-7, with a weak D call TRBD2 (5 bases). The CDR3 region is CASRSDGTYEQYF. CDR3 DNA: TGTGCCAGCAGGTCGGACGGGACCTACGAGCAGTACTTC.